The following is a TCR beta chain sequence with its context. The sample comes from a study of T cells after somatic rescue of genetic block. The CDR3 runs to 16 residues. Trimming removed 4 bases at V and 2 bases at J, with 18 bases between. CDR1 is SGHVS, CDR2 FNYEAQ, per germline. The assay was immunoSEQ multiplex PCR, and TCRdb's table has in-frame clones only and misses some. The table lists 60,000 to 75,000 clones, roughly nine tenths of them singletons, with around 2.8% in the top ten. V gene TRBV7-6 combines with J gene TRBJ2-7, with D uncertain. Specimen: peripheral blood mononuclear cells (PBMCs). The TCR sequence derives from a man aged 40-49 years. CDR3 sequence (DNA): TGTGCCAGCAGCTCCCCGGATGGCAACCCCGCCTACGAGCAGTACTTC. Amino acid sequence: CASSSPDGNPAYEQYF.